One and the same sample provided the 12 T cell receptor beta chains below, sequenced in a study of beta chain features in type 1 diabetes. Study-wide findings and caveats: Among all four CD4+ subsets, Type 1 diabetes patients had TCRB CDR3s that were moderately but significantly shorter.

These receptors' targets are unknown. The authors reverse transcribed all of the isolated RNA, so sequencing captured expressed TCRB transcripts. Method: immunoSEQ multiplex PCR; TCRdb's copy keeps in-frame clones and lacks some. The data hold a few hundred thousand clones, with 9.6% observed a single time. Sequenced sample: central memory CD4+ T cells from blood. The receptors shown here come from a man in his thirties or forties with type 1 diabetes.

This clone was found a few times. V usage is TRBV18 and J usage is TRBJ2-7; 7 nucleotides line up with TRBD1. J was trimmed by 2 bases and V by 5 bases; bases with no gene match: 6. The CDR3 runs 14 residues. The germline gives CDR1 KGHSH, CDR2 LQKENI. This CDR3 is CASSGDRAAYEQYF. The CDR3, as DNA: TGTGCCAGCTCAGGAGACAGGGCTGCCTACGAGCAGTACTTC.

This chain connects TRBV5-4 to TRBJ2-2, with D hard to call. The CDR3 totals 12 residues. Germline V CDR1 and CDR2: SGHNT, YYREEE (reference sequence). Trimming removed 3 bases from V and 7 bases from J, with 7 bases in between. CDR3 residues: CASSSTYGELFF. The CDR3 bases are TGTGCCAGCAGCTCGACCTACGGGGAGCTGTTTTTT.

This clone has ten or more counts. J is TRBJ2-1 and V is TRBV28; D may correspond to TRBD1 or TRBD2 (5 bases each). V lost 6 bases and J 0 bases, leaving 9 bases between the germline ends. The CDR3 contains 14 residues. CDR1 and CDR2 (germline): MDHEN, SYDVKM. The CDR3 DNA sequence: TGTGCCAGCAGCCGGGGCCCCTCCTACAATGAGCAGTTCTTC. Protein sequence: CASSRGPSYNEQFF.

V and J are TRBV5-6 and TRBJ2-1; D unresolved. V lost 0 bases and J 4 bases, leaving 5 bases between the germline ends. The germline CDR1 and CDR2 sequences are SGHDT and YYEEEE. The CDR3 runs 13 residues. CDR3 DNA: TGTGCCAGCAGCTTGGTCCTATACAATGAGCAGTTCTTC. Protein: CASSLVLYNEQFF.

The CDR3 nucleotides read TGTGCCAGCAGTTTGTATGGCAGGAACATGAACACTGAAGCTTTCTTT. Its translation: CASSLYGRNMNTEAFF. V usage is TRBV27 and J usage is TRBJ1-1; no reliable D call. The germline V and J ends were trimmed by 3 bases and 0 bases, with 14 bases remaining between them. The CDR3 sequence is 16 residues long. Germline V gene lookup returns CDR1 MNHEY and CDR2 SMNVEV (reference sequence).

This clone was detected ten times or more. This chain links TRBV2 with TRBJ2-5, with a weak D call TRBD1 (6 bases). The V and J ends lost 7 bases and 5 bases respectively, with 11 bases between them. Germline V gene sequence: CDR1 SNHLY, CDR2 FYNNEI. The CDR3 sequence is 12 residues long. CDR3 amino acids: CASTAGVETQYF. CDR3 nucleotide sequence: TGTGCCAGCACCGCAGGGGTCGAGACCCAGTACTTC.

The chain recombines TRBV4-1 with TRBJ2-1; a possible D gene is TRBD2 (6 bases). Germline-derived CDR1 and CDR2 are MGHRA and YSYEKL. There are 19 residues in the CDR3. With 1 base removed from V and 6 bases from J, the gap between germline ends came to 25 bases. CDR3 nucleotides: TGCGCCAGCAGCCAAGGTGCCACGGTACTAGGCGGGAACCGCAATGAGCAGTTCTTC. Translation: CASSQGATVLGGNRNEQFF.

This clone has just a few counts. One end of the junction fails to match germline, which may point to a read error. The chain couples TRBV6-6 to TRBJ2-1, with a tentative D call TRBD2 (5 bases). The CDR3 totals 12 residues. Germline CDR1 is MNHNY and CDR2 is SVGAGI (reference sequence). The CDR3 loop is CAISAEGNEQFF. DNA for the CDR3: TGTGCCATCAGTGCCGAGGGAAATGAGCAGTTCTTC.

The sample holds many counts of this clone. This chain links TRBV2 with TRBJ2-2; 7 bases are a match to TRBD1. Germline trimming cut 7 bases from V and 1 base from J; bases unmatched to any gene: 9. Germline V gives CDR1 SNHLY, CDR2 FYNNEI. This CDR3 is 16 amino acids long. This chain's CDR3 is CASTRAGTVNTGELFF. The CDR3 bases are TGTGCCAGCACCAGAGCCGGGACAGTGAACACCGGGGAGCTGTTTTTT.

The chain uses TRBV4-1 and TRBJ1-5; D is undetermined. Germline V gives CDR1 MGHRA, CDR2 YSYEKL. This CDR3 region has 15 residues. V was cut by 0 bases and J by 0 bases, with 6 bases left in between. The CDR3 reads CASSQEDLSNQPQHF. CDR3 DNA sequence: TGCGCCAGCAGCCAAGAGGACCTTAGCAATCAGCCCCAGCATTTT.

This clone was detected a few times. The rearrangement joins TRBV23-1 to TRBJ2-2, with D perhaps matching TRBD1 or TRBD2 (5 bases each). TRBV23-1 is labeled an ORF, and its function is uncertain. The CDR3 has 16 amino acids. V lost 2 bases and J lost 6, with 16 bases in between. CDR3 bases: TGCGCCAGCAGTCAAGTTCAGTCCGGGACGGCCGGGGAGCTGTTTTTT. This encodes CASSQVQSGTAGELFF.

The rearrangement joins TRBV28 to TRBJ2-7; TRBD2 aligns across 12 bases. The germline V gene encodes CDR1 MDHEN and CDR2 SYDVKM. The ends lost 5 bases at V and 5 bases at J; junction bases unmatched: 10. The CDR3 has 16 residues. CDR3 amino acids: CASSETSGSWGDEQYF. The DNA for the CDR3 is TGTGCCAGCAGTGAGACTAGCGGGAGCTGGGGGGACGAGCAGTACTTC.